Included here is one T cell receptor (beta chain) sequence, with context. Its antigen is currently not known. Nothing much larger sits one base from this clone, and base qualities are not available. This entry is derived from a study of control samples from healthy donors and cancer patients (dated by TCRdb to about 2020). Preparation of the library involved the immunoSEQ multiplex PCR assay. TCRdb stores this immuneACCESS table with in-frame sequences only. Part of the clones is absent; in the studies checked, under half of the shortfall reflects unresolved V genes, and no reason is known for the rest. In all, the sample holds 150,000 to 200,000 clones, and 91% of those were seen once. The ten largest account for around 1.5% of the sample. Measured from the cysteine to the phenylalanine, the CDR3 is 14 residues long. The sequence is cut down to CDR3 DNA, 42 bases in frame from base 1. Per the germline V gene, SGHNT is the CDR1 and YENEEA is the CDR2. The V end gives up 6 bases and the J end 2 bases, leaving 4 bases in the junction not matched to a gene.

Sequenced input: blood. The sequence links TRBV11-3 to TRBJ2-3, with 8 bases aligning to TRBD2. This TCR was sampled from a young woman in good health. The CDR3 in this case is CASSSGANTDTQYF. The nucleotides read TGTGCCAGCAGTAGCGGGGCCAACACAGATACGCAGTATTTT.